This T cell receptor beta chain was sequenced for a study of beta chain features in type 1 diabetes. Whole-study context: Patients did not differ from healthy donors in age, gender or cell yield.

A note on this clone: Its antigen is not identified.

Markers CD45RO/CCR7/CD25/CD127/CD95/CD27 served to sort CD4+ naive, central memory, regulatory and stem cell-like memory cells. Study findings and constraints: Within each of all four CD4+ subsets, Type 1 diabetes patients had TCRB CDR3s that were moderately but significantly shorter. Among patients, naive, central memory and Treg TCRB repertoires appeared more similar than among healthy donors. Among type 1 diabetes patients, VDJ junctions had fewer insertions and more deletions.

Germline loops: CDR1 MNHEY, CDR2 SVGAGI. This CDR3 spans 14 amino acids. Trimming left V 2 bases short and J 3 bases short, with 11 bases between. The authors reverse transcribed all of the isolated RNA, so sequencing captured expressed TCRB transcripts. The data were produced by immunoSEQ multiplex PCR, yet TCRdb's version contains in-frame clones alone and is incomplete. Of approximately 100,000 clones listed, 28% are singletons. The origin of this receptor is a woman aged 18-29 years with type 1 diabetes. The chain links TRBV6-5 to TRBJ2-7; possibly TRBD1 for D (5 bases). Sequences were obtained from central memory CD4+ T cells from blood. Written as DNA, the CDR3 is TGTGCCAGCAGTTACATTGGGCAGGGCTACGAGCAGTACTTC. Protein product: CASSYIGQGYEQYF.